The sample holds many counts of the clone carrying this TCR beta chain. The antigen remains undetermined. The record originates from a study of T-cell memory formation after mild COVID-19. Study-wide results and limits: Researchers report contracting CD4+ clones mostly in CM and EM, with CD8+ clones in EMRA.

TCRdb re-analysed the 5' RACE reads in MiXCR, keeping a single row per CDR3 protein. The repertoire consists of about 390,000 distinct CDR3 sequences, with approximately 15% occurring once and the leading ten covering 20% to 25%. The CDR3 has 16 residues. CDR1 is MNHEY and CDR2 is SVGAGI in the germline V gene. V lost 5 bases, J lost 1 base, and 8 bases stayed unmatched. The sample consisted of PBMCs or a T cell subset sorted from them (not recorded which). J is TRBJ1-5 and V is TRBV6-5; TRBD1 agrees at 7 bases. This receptor was taken from a man younger than 35 who had mild COVID-19 (a few samples of this study predate the infection). Cell type and time point are not known. The CDR3 DNA reads as TGTGCCAGCAGTCTAACACAGGGGCAGAGCAATCAGCCCCAGCATTTT. Its translation: CASSLTQGQSNQPQHF.